This T cell receptor (beta chain) was captured in a study of T cell responses to AZD1222 COVID-19 vaccine. Libraries were prepared by immunoSEQ multiplex PCR; TCRdb keeps only in-frame clonotypes and omits some of them. The sample includes about 120,000 clones, approximately 83% of them seen just once. About this clone: The antigen is not known.

Germline values: CDR1 SGHRS, CDR2 YFSETQ. This CDR3 comprises 17 residues. V shed 4 bases and J 1 base; nucleotides not matched to a gene: 7. The study, taken as a whole, reports: Baseline antibody screening turned up just a handful of seropositive AZD1222 recipients. The repertoires were collected only after the peak T cell response. The donor cohort was predominantly white British with a female majority, and clonal diversity may have been underestimated.

The J gene is TRBJ2-5, the V gene TRBV5-1; 13 bases align to TRBD2. Sequencing was performed on peripheral blood, taken on day 0 of MenACWY control vaccination. The TCR comes from an adult in good health. The CDR3 loop reads CASSAGTSGALQETQYF. Here the CDR3 DNA reads TGCGCCAGCAGCGCCGGGACTAGCGGGGCCCTCCAAGAGACCCAGTACTTC.